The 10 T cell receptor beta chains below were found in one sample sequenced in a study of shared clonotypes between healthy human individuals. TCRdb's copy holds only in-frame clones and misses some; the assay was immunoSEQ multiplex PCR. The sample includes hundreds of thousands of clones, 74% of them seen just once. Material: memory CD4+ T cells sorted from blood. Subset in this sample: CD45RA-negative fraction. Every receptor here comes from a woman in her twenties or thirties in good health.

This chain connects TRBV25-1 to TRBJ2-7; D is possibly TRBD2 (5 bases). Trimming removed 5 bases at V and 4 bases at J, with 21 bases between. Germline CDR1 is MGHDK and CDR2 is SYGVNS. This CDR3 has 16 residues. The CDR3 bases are TGTGCCAGCAGTCCCCCGGCGGGCAGTATCCAATACGAGCAGTACTTC. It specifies CASSPPAGSIQYEQYF.

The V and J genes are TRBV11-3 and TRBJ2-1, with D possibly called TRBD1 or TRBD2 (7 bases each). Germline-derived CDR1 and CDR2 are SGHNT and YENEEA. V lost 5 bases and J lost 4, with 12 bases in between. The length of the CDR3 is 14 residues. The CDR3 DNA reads TGTGCCAGCAGCGACAGGGAGGGATACAATGAGCAGTTCTTC. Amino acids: CASSDREGYNEQFF.

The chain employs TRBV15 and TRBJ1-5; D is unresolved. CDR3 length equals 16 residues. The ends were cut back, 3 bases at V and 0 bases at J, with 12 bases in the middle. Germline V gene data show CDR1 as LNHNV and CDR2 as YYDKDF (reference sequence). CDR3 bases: TGTGCCACCAGCAGGCTCGACTGGAGTAGCAATCAGCCCCAGCATTTT. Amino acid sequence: CATSRLDWSSNQPQHF.

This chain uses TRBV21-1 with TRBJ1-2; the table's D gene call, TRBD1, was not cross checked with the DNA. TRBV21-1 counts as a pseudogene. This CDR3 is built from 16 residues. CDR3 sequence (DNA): TGTGCCAGCAGCGTATTTTGGCAGGGGAGAGAGTATGGCTACACCTTC. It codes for CASSVFWQGREYGYTF.

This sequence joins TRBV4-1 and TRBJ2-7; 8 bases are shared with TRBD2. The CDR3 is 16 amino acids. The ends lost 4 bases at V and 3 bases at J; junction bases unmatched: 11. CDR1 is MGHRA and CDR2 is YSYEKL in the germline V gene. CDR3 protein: CASSPEALAGYYEQYF. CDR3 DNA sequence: TGCGCCAGCAGCCCCGAGGCTTTAGCGGGGTACTACGAGCAGTACTTC.

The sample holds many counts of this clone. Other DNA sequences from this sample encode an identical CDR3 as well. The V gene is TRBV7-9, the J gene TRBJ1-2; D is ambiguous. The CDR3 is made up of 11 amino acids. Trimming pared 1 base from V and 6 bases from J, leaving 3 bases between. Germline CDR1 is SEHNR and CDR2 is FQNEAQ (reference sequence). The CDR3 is CASSLGDGYTF. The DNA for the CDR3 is TGTGCCAGCAGCTTAGGGGATGGCTACACCTTC.

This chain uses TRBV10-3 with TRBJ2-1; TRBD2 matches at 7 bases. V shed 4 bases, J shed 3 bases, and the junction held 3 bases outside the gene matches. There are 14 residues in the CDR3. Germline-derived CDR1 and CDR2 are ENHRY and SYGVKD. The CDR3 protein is CAISGGLNYNEQFF. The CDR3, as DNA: TGTGCCATCAGTGGGGGACTAAACTACAATGAGCAGTTCTTC.

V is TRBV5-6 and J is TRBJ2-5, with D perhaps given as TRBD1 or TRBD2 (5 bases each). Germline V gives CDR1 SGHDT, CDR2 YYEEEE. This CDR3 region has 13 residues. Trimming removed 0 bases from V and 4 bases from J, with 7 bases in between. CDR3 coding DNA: TGTGCCAGCAGCTTGGTTGGGGGAGAGACCCAGTACTTC. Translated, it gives CASSLVGGETQYF. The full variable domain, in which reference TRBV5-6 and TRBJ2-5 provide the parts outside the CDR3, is DAGVTQSPTHLIKTRGQQVTLRCSPKSGHDTVSWYQQALGQGPQFIFQYYEEEERQRGNFPDRFSGHQFPNYSSELNVNALLLGDSALYLCASSLVGGETQYFGPGTRLLVL.

CDR3 amino acids: CASSAGLAGGYTDTQYF. CDR3 DNA sequence: TGTGCCAGCAGCGCCGGACTAGCGGGAGGTTACACAGATACGCAGTATTTT. The chain has TRBV9 and TRBJ2-3; 14 bases match TRBD2. Germline V CDR1 and CDR2: SGDLS, YYNGEE. V was pared by 3 bases and J by 2 bases, with 5 bases of the junction left unmatched. The CDR3 covers 17 residues.

Here the CDR3 reads CASHRGQDYYEQYF. In nucleotides, the CDR3 is TGTGCCAGCCACCGGGGGCAGGATTACTACGAGCAGTACTTC. This chain links TRBV6-5 with TRBJ2-7; the D gene could be TRBD1 or TRBD2 (6 bases each). The ends were cut back, 8 bases at V and 3 bases at J, with 17 bases in the middle. Germline CDR1 MNHEY, CDR2 SVGAGI. The CDR3 is made up of 14 amino acids.